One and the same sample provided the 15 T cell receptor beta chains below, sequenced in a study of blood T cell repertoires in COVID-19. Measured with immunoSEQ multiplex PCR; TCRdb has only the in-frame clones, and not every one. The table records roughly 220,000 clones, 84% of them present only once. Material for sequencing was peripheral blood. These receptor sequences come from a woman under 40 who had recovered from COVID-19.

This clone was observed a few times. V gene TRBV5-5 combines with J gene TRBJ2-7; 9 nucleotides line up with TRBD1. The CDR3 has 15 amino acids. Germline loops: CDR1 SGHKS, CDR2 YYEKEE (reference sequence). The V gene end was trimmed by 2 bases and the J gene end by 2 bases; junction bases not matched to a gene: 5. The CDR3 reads CASSLTTGGAYEQYF. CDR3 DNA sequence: TGTGCCAGCAGCTTAACTACAGGGGGCGCCTACGAGCAGTACTTC. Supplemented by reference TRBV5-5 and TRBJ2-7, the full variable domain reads DAGVTQSPTHLIKTRGQQVTLRCSPISGHKSVSWYQQVLGQGPQFIFQYYEKEERGRGNFPDRFSARQFPNYSSELNVNALLLGDSALYLCASSLTTGGAYEQYFGPGTRLTVT.

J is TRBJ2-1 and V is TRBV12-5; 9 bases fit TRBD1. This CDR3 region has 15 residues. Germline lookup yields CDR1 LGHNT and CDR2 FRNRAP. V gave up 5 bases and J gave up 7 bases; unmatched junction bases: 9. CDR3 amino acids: CASGPGQGNGNEQFF. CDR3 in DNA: TGTGCTAGTGGTCCAGGACAGGGGAACGGTAATGAGCAGTTCTTC.

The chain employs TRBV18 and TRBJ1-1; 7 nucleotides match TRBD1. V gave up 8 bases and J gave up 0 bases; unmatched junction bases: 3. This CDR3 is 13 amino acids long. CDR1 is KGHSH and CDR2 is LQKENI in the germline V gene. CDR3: CASKGQMNTEAFF. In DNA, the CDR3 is TGTGCCAGCAAGGGACAGATGAACACTGAAGCTTTCTTT.

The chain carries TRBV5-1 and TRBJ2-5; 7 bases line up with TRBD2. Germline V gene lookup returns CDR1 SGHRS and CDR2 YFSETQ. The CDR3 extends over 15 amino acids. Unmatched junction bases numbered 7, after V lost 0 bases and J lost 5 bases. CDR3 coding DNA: TGCGCCAGCAGCTTGGGGGGCCAGGGAGGGGAGACCCAGTACTTC. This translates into CASSLGGQGGETQYF.

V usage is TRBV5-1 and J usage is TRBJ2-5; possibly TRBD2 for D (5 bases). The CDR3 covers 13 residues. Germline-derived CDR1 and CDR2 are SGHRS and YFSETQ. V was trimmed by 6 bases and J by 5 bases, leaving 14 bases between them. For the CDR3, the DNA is TGCGCCAGCAAAGTTGAGGGATCGGAGACCCAGTACTTC. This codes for CASKVEGSETQYF.

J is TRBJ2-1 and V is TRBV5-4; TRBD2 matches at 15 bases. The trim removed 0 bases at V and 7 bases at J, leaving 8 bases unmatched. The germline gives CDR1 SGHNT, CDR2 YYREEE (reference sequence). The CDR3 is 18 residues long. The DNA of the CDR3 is TGTGCCAGCAGCTTGGCCTGGACTAGCGGGAGGGCGGGGAATGAGCAGTTCTTC. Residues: CASSLAWTSGRAGNEQFF.

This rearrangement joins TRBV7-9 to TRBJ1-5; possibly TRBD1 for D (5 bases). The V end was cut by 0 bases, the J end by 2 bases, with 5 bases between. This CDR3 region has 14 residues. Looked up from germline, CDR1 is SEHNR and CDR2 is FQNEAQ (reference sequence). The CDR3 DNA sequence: TGTGCCAGCAGCTTAGCAGGGGGCAATCAGCCCCAGCATTTT. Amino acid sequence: CASSLAGGNQPQHF.

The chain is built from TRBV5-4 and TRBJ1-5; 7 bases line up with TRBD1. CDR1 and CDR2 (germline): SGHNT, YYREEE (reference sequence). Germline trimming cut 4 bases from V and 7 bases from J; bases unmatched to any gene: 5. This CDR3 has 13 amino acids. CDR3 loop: CASSRGQDQPQHF. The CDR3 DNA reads TGTGCCAGCAGCCGCGGACAGGACCAGCCCCAGCATTTT.

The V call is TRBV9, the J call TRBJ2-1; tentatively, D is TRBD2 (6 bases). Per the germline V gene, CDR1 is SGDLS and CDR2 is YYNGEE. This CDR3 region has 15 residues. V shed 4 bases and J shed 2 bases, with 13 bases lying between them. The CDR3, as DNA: TGTGCCAGCAGCCTCGAGGAGGGCCCCTACAATGAGCAGTTCTTC. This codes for CASSLEEGPYNEQFF.

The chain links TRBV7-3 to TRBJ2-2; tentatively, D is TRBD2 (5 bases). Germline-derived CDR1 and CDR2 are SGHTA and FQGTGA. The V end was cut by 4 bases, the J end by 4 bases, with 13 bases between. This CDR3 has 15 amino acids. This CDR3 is CASSSERGSTGELFF. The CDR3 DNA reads TGTGCCAGCAGCTCCGAGAGAGGGAGCACCGGGGAGCTGTTTTTT.

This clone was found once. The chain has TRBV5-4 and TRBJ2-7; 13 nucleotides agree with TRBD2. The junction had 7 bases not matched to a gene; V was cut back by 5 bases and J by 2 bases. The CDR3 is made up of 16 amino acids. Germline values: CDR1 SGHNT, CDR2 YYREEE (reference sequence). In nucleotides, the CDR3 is TGTGCCAGCAGTTATGCCGGGACTAGCGGGACCTACGAGCAGTACTTC. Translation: CASSYAGTSGTYEQYF.

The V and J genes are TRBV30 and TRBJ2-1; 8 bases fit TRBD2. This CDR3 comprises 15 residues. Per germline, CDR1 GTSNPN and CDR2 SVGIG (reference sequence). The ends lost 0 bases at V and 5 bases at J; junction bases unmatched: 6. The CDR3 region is CAWSVRLARDNEQFF. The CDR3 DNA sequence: TGTGCCTGGAGTGTACGACTAGCGCGAGACAATGAGCAGTTCTTC.

CDR3 amino acids: CASSPSGTMLYEQYF. For the CDR3, the DNA is TGTGCCAGTAGTCCCAGCGGGACTATGCTCTACGAGCAGTACTTC. The chain recombines TRBV19 with TRBJ2-7, with TRBD2 matching over 7 bases. This CDR3 comprises 15 residues. Unmatched junction bases numbered 10, after V lost 5 bases and J lost 3 bases. CDR1 LNHDA and CDR2 SQIVND come from the germline V gene (reference sequence).

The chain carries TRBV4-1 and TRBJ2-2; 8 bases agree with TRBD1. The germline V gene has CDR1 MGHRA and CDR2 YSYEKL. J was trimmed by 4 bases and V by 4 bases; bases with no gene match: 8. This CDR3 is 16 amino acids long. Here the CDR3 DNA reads TGCGCCAGCAGCCTCTCGACAGGGGTCCTCACCGGGGAGCTGTTTTTT. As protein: CASSLSTGVLTGELFF.

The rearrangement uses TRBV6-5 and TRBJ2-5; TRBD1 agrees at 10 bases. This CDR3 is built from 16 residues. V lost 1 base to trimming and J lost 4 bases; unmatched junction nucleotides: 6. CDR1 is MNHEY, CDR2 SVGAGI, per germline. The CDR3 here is CASSYFADRGGETQYF. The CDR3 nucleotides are TGTGCCAGCAGTTACTTCGCGGACAGGGGGGGAGAGACCCAGTACTTC.